The present T cell receptor (beta chain) was sequenced within a study of PD-1 blockade in classical Hodgkin lymphoma. Using immunoSEQ multiplex PCR, the repertoire was profiled, and TCRdb retains in-frame clones only, with some absent. The sample shows tens of thousands of clones, over 65% of them seen only once. As for this clone: What it binds is not known.

General study findings and limits: The baseline diversity of complete responders showed similarity to that of newly diagnosed patients.

There was relapse after autologous stem cell transplantation in every patient, and there was variation in brentuximab vedotin exposure. Each best response was a complete response, a partial response or progressive disease. J gave up 3 bases and V 3 bases, and 4 bases lay outside the gene matches. Germline CDR1 is SGHTA and CDR2 is FQGNSA. The CDR3 consists of 14 residues. This chain joins TRBV7-2 and TRBJ2-7, with 8 bases that match TRBD2. The receptor comes from a human donor with classical Hodgkin lymphoma. Sequencing used peripheral blood mononuclear cells (PBMCs), obtained before the second cycle of nivolumab. The CDR3 DNA sequence: TGTGCCAGCAGCTTGGGTAGCGGGGACTACGAGCAGTACTTC. Protein sequence: CASSLGSGDYEQYF. The full variable domain, its missing parts supplied by reference TRBV7-2 and TRBJ2-7, is GAGVSQSPSNKVTEKGKDVELRCDPISGHTALYWYRQSLGQGLEFLIYFQGNSAPDKSGLPSDRFSAERTGGSVSTLTIQRTQQEDSAVYLCASSLGSGDYEQYFGPGTRLTVT.